The TCR beta chain under discussion was sequenced for a study of shared clonotypes between healthy human individuals. Study as a whole: Donor ages ranged 18 to 49 years: a couple of women, a few men.

Overall study results and limits: It was observed that 4% to 6% of naive CD4 clonotypes were shared across four donors.

As to this clone: Its antigen is undetermined.

Some clones are missing from TCRdb's copy, which holds only in-frame ones; the method was immunoSEQ multiplex PCR. Of some 1.4 million clones in the sample, roughly 96% were seen once. Germline V gene data show CDR1 as MNHNS and CDR2 as SASEGT. J was trimmed by 7 bases and V by 6 bases; bases with no gene match: 5. CDR3 length equals 13 residues. The V gene is TRBV6-1, the J gene TRBJ2-5, with 10 bases that match TRBD2. The TCR originated in a man between 25 and 39 years old in good health. Material: naive CD4+ T cells sorted from blood. The subset denotes: CD45RA+ positively selected. The CDR3 loop reads CASSGLAVLTQYF. CDR3 in DNA: TGTGCCAGCAGCGGACTAGCGGTCTTGACCCAGTACTTC.